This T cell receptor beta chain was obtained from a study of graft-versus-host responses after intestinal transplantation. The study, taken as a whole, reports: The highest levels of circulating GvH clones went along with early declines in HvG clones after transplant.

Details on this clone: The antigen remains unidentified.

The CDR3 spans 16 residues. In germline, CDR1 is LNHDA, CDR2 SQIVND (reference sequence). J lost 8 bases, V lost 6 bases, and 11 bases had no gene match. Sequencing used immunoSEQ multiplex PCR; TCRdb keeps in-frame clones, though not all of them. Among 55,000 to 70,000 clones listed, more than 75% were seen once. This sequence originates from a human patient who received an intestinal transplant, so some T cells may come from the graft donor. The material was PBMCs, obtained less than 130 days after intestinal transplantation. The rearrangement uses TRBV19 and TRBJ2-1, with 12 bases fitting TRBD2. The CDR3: CASSPGTSGLGYEQFF. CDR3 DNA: TGTGCCAGTAGCCCAGGGACTAGCGGGTTGGGATATGAGCAGTTCTTC.